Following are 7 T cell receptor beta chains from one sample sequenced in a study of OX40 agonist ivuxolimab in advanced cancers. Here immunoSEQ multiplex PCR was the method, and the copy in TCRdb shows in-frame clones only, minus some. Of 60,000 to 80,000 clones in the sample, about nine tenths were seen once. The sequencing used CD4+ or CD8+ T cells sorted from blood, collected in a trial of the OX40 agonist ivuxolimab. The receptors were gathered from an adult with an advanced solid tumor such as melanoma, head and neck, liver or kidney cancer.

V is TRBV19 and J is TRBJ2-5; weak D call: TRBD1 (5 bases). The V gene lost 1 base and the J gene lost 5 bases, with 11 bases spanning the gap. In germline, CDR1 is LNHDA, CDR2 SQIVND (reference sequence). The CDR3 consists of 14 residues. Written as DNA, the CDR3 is TGTGCCAGTAGTATAGGGGAAGCAGGGGAGACCCAGTACTTC. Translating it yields CASSIGEAGETQYF.

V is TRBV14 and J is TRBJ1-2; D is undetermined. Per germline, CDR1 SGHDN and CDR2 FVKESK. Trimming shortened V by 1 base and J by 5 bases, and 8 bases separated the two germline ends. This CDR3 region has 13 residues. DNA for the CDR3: TGTGCCAGCAGCCAAGGCCTTAATTATGGCTACACCTTC. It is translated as CASSQGLNYGYTF.

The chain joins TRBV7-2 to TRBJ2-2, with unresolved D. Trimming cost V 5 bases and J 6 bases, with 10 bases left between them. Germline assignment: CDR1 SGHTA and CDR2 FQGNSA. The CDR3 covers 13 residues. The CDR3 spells CASSVIRAGELFF. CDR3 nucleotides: TGTGCCAGCAGCGTAATTCGGGCCGGGGAGCTGTTTTTT.

CDR3 amino acids: CASSLGQTANYGYTF. The CDR3 DNA reads TGTGCCAGCTCACTAGGACAAACAGCTAACTATGGCTACACCTTC. The rearrangement links TRBV18 to TRBJ1-2; weak D call: TRBD1 (5 bases). Germline V gives CDR1 KGHSH, CDR2 LQKENI. The V and J ends lost 4 bases and 0 bases respectively, with 12 bases between them. CDR3 length equals 15 residues.

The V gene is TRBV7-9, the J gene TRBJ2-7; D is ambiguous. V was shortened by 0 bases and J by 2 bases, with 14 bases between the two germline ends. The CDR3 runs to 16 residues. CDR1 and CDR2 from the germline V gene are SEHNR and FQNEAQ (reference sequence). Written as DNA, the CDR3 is TGTGCCAGCAGCTTAGCAGAGGTGGGCAGACCCTACGAGCAGTACTTC. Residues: CASSLAEVGRPYEQYF.

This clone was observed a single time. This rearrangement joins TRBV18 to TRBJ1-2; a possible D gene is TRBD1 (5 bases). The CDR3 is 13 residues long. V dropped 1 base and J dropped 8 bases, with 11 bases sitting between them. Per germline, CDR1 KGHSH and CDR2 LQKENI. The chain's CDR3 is CASSPQAGTGYTF. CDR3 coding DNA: TGTGCCAGCTCACCACAGGCAGGGACGGGCTACACCTTC.

For the CDR3, the DNA is TGTGCCAGCAGCACGCTAGCGGGGGGGCTGGATACGCAGTATTTT. Residues: CASSTLAGGLDTQYF. The chain recombines TRBV28 with TRBJ2-3, with TRBD2 matching 12 bases. The length of the CDR3 is 15 residues. V lost 6 bases to trimming and J lost 6 bases; unmatched junction nucleotides: 7. Germline-derived CDR1 and CDR2 are MDHEN and SYDVKM.